This T cell receptor beta chain was sequenced for a study of OX40 agonist ivuxolimab in advanced cancers. Study-level background: The dose-escalation group included hepatocellular carcinoma, melanoma, renal cell carcinoma and head and neck cancer. Participants averaged roughly 60 years of age (range roughly 23 to 80) and were approximately 81% male. Study outcomes and limitations: Compared with others, partial responders at 0.1-3.0 mg/kg displayed clonal expansion among the lowest. Several nonresponders also turned out to have low normalized T-cell clonal expansion.

Produced via immunoSEQ multiplex PCR; TCRdb's table is partial and in-frame only. The top ten clones hold approximately 10% of a sample with about 53,000 clones, 75% to 90% of them seen once. In this sample, this clone turned up once. Its antigen is as yet unknown. There are 12 residues in the CDR3. CDR1 is MNHNY and CDR2 is SVGAGI in the germline V gene (reference sequence). V gave up 7 bases and J gave up 7 bases; unmatched junction bases: 5. The TCR was taken from an adult with an advanced solid tumor such as melanoma, head and neck, liver or kidney cancer. The chain is built from TRBV6-6 and TRBJ1-2; 8 nucleotides match TRBD1. This specimen was CD4+ or CD8+ T cells sorted from blood, taken in a trial of the OX40 agonist ivuxolimab. The CDR3 loop reads CASTKDRAGYTF. The CDR3 DNA is TGTGCCAGCACCAAGGACAGGGCTGGCTACACCTTC.